One sample yielded the 30 T cell receptor beta chains listed below, sequenced in a study of cytotoxic CD8 clonotypes in ibrutinib-treated CLL. The repertoire was sequenced with immunoSEQ multiplex PCR; TCRdb's copy has only in-frame clones and lacks some. The table has 35,000 to 45,000 clones, nearly 70% seen once. The source was PBMCs, collected after 12 months of ibrutinib treatment. Receptors originate from a human donor with chronic lymphocytic leukemia.

The J gene is TRBJ2-3, the V gene TRBV5-4; D is uncertain. V gave up 4 bases and J gave up 4 bases, with 7 bases separating them. The CDR3 consists of 12 residues. From germline, CDR1 is SGHNT and CDR2 YYREEE (reference sequence). The CDR3 region has the DNA TGTGCCAGCAGCCTAGTTGCAGATACGCAGTATTTT. The encoded protein is CASSLVADTQYF.

The chain employs TRBV10-1 and TRBJ2-1; D possibly corresponds to TRBD2 (6 bases). Deletions cut 6 bases from V and 9 bases from J, with 18 bases between. Germline CDR1 and CDR2: WNHNN and SYGVQD (reference sequence). This CDR3 is built from 14 residues. CDR3 residues: CASRAGTPVGEQFF. The CDR3 DNA sequence: TGCGCCAGCAGGGCCGGGACTCCCGTCGGTGAGCAGTTCTTC.

This chain joins TRBV30 and TRBJ1-1, with a possible D match to TRBD1 (5 bases). The CDR3 has 13 residues. Trimming pared 7 bases from V and 4 bases from J, leaving 16 bases between. In germline, CDR1 is GTSNPN, CDR2 SVGIG (reference sequence). The CDR3 DNA reads TGTGCCTTATCCGGGCAGGGAGGCACTGAAGCTTTCTTT. Its translation: CALSGQGGTEAFF.

V gene TRBV5-1 combines with J gene TRBJ2-2; D perhaps matches TRBD1 (6 bases). From germline, CDR1 is SGHRS and CDR2 YFSETQ. This CDR3 has 16 amino acids. Trimming took off 2 bases at V and 1 base at J, with 12 bases between the two ends. The CDR3 spells CASSFLTGGNTGELFF. CDR3 nucleotide sequence: TGCGCCAGCAGCTTCTTGACAGGAGGGAACACCGGGGAGCTGTTTTTT.

The gene calls are TRBV7-9 and TRBJ1-2; a possible D gene is TRBD1 (6 bases). The CDR3 is made up of 16 amino acids. Germline V gene data show CDR1 as SEHNR and CDR2 as FQNEAQ (reference sequence). V dropped 1 base and J dropped 7 bases, with 19 bases sitting between them. The CDR3, as DNA: TGTGCCAGCAGCTTAGGGGTCGCGGGGGGCCGCGGTGGCTACACCTTC. Amino acids: CASSLGVAGGRGGYTF.

This chain uses TRBV9 with TRBJ2-2; unclear D gene. Germline CDR1 and CDR2: SGDLS and YYNGEE. V was clipped by 4 bases and J by 1 base, with 14 bases between them. This CDR3 is built from 16 residues. CDR3 amino acids: CASSLRTGVNTGELFF. The CDR3 nucleotides read TGTGCCAGCAGCTTACGTACCGGAGTGAACACCGGGGAGCTGTTTTTT.

On this clone: Distinct nucleotide sequences in the sample also encode this CDR3. V gene TRBV18 combines with J gene TRBJ1-2; D unclear. The germline V gene encodes CDR1 KGHSH and CDR2 LQKENI. The germline V and J ends were trimmed by 3 bases and 3 bases, with 8 bases remaining between them. The CDR3 has 13 residues. The CDR3 nucleotides are TGTGCCAGCTCACCGGGGTCGGACTATGGCTACACCTTC. Translating gives CASSPGSDYGYTF. The full variable domain, completed using reference TRBV18 and TRBJ1-2, is NAGVMQNPRHLVRRRGQEARLRCSPMKGHSHVYWYRQLPEEGLKFMVYLQKENIIDESGMPKERFSAEFPKEGPSILRIQQVVRGDSAAYFCASSPGSDYGYTFGSGTRLTVV.

The sample holds a few counts of this clone. This rearrangement joins TRBV6-4 to TRBJ2-2; a weak D match, TRBD1 (6 bases). V was trimmed by 3 bases and J by 4 bases, leaving 9 bases between them. The CDR3 spans 14 residues. The germline V gene encodes CDR1 MRHNA and CDR2 SNTAGT. The CDR3 region is CASSETGRTGELFF. The CDR3 bases are TGTGCCAGCAGTGAAACAGGGCGCACCGGGGAGCTGTTTTTT.

This chain joins TRBV6-4 and TRBJ2-3, with 8 bases identical to TRBD2. Per the germline V gene, CDR1 is MRHNA and CDR2 is SNTAGT. The CDR3 spans 15 residues. After removal of 3 bases from V and 1 base from J, the junction contained 3 bases not matched to a gene. The CDR3 region is CASSEGSGGTDTQYF. The CDR3 nucleotides read TGTGCCAGCAGTGAAGGTAGCGGGGGCACAGATACGCAGTATTTT.

This clone was picked up a small number of times. V gene TRBV30 combines with J gene TRBJ1-2; a weak D match, TRBD1 (6 bases). The V and J ends lost 3 bases and 5 bases respectively, with 10 bases between them. The CDR3 totals 12 residues. Germline-derived CDR1 and CDR2 are GTSNPN and SVGIG (reference sequence). The CDR3 reads CAWRTGTYGYTF. The CDR3 DNA is TGTGCCTGGAGAACCGGGACATATGGCTACACCTTC.

This chain connects TRBV11-2 to TRBJ2-1; D unresolved. There are 11 residues in the CDR3. V was pared by 3 bases and J by 10 bases, with 7 bases between. Germline assignment: CDR1 SGHAT and CDR2 FQNNGV. CDR3 in amino acids: CASSFDWEQFF. The CDR3, as DNA: TGTGCCAGCAGCTTCGATTGGGAGCAGTTCTTC.

V is TRBV11-2 and J is TRBJ2-1, with TRBD2 matching 8 bases. Germline values: CDR1 SGHAT, CDR2 FQNNGV. Trimming at V came to 1 base and at J to 1 base, leaving 3 bases not matched to a gene. The CDR3 runs to 16 residues. CDR3: CASSLVLAGSYNEQFF. The CDR3 bases are TGTGCCAGCAGCTTAGTGTTAGCGGGGTCCTACAATGAGCAGTTCTTC.

J is TRBJ2-5 and V is TRBV9; tentatively, D is TRBD1 (6 bases). V dropped 0 bases and J dropped 2 bases, with 17 bases sitting between them. The germline gives CDR1 SGDLS, CDR2 YYNGEE. The CDR3 length is 17 residues. CDR3 nucleotide sequence: TGTGCCAGCAGCGTAGGGATAAGACAGGTACCACAAGAGACCCAGTACTTC. Its protein product is CASSVGIRQVPQETQYF. Variable domain in full (rest from reference TRBV9 and TRBJ2-5): DSGVTQTPKHLITATGQRVTLRCSPRSGDLSVYWYQQSLDQGLQFLIQYYNGEERAKGNILERFSAQQFPDLHSELNLSSLELGDSALYFCASSVGIRQVPQETQYFGPGTRLLVL.

The chain couples TRBV18 to TRBJ2-7; 9 bases are shared with TRBD2. Per the germline V gene, CDR1 is KGHSH and CDR2 is LQKENI. The CDR3 has 14 amino acids. V shed 3 bases, J shed 4 bases, and the junction held 4 bases outside the gene matches. The CDR3 DNA sequence: TGTGCCAGCTCACCGGGCGGGAGGGGGTACGAGCAGTACTTC. Translating gives CASSPGGRGYEQYF.

The chain is built from TRBV6-6 and TRBJ2-5; 8 bases are a match to TRBD1. Trimming removed 2 bases from V and 7 bases from J; junction bases left unmatched: 9. The CDR3 loop spans 15 amino acids. Germline V lookup: CDR1 MNHNY, CDR2 SVGAGI (reference sequence). Written as DNA, the CDR3 is TGTGCCAGCAGTTACACGTCCCAGGGGGCTGGGACCCAGTACTTC. The encoded protein is CASSYTSQGAGTQYF.

The V gene is TRBV7-2, the J gene TRBJ2-1; TRBD2 matches 11 bases. The V and J ends lost 1 base and 3 bases, in that order; junction bases with no gene match: 8. The CDR3 runs to 18 residues. The germline V gene encodes CDR1 SGHTA and CDR2 FQGNSA. The CDR3 sequence is CASSLGLAGSRIYNEQFF. The CDR3 DNA reads as TGTGCCAGCAGCTTAGGACTAGCGGGATCAAGGATCTACAATGAGCAGTTCTTC.

The rearrangement links TRBV6-1 to TRBJ2-7; weak D call: TRBD2 (6 bases). The CDR3 has 13 residues. CDR1 and CDR2 from the germline V gene are MNHNS and SASEGT. Trimming cost V 7 bases and J 2 bases, with 12 bases left between them. CDR3 DNA sequence: TGTGCCAGCATCTCCGGGAGCCCCTACGAGCAGTACTTC. Its translation: CASISGSPYEQYF.

This clone was observed once. The rearrangement links TRBV4-1 to TRBJ2-5, with TRBD2 matching over 10 bases. The CDR3 sequence is 19 residues long. Germline V gives CDR1 MGHRA, CDR2 YSYEKL. V dropped 0 bases and J dropped 2; count of bases not matched to a gene: 12. The DNA for the CDR3 is TGCGCCAGCAGCCAAGATGGTCTAGCGGGAGAGGGGGGGCAAGAGACCCAGTACTTC. Protein: CASSQDGLAGEGGQETQYF.

The rearrangement joins TRBV11-2 to TRBJ2-2; the match to TRBD1 covers 7 bases. This CDR3 is 15 amino acids long. Trimming at V came to 6 bases and at J to 0 bases, leaving 4 bases not matched to a gene. Per the germline V gene, CDR1 is SGHAT and CDR2 is FQNNGV. CDR3 amino acids: CASRPGGSNTGELFF. The CDR3 DNA is TGTGCCAGCAGACCAGGGGGATCGAACACCGGGGAGCTGTTTTTT.

The V gene is TRBV27, the J gene TRBJ2-7; D perhaps matches TRBD1 (5 bases). The V gene lost 2 bases and the J gene lost 4 bases, with 18 bases spanning the gap. The CDR3 is 16 residues long. The V gene's germline CDR1 is MNHEY and CDR2 SMNVEV (reference sequence). The CDR3, as DNA: TGTGCCAGCAGTTTAGTGTCCTTAAGGGGTTCTTACGAGCAGTACTTC. As protein: CASSLVSLRGSYEQYF.

This clone was observed a few times. Other DNA sequences from this sample encode an identical CDR3 as well. The rearrangement joins TRBV30 to TRBJ1-1; D perhaps matches TRBD1 (5 bases). The ends were cut back, 0 bases at V and 2 bases at J, with 7 bases in the middle. The CDR3 loop spans 13 amino acids. Per the germline V gene, CDR1 is GTSNPN and CDR2 is SVGIG (reference sequence). The CDR3 region is CAWSVGPNTEAFF. Written as DNA, the CDR3 is TGTGCCTGGAGTGTGGGACCTAACACTGAAGCTTTCTTT.

This rearrangement joins TRBV9 to TRBJ1-3; D is undetermined. There are 16 residues in the CDR3. The V end was cut by 1 base, the J end by 0 bases, with 11 bases between. Germline-derived CDR1 and CDR2 are SGDLS and YYNGEE. The CDR3 sequence is CASSVTATDSGNTIYF. CDR3 nucleotides: TGTGCCAGCAGCGTAACCGCCACTGACTCTGGAAACACCATATATTTT.

The chain combines TRBV6-1 with TRBJ2-2; no clear D gene. V lost 2 bases and J 9 bases, leaving 7 bases between the germline ends. The CDR3 has 12 residues. Germline values: CDR1 MNHNS, CDR2 SASEGT. CDR3 sequence reads: CASSEPSWELFF. Here the CDR3 DNA reads TGTGCCAGCAGTGAACCAAGTTGGGAGCTGTTTTTT.

V is TRBV6-6 and J is TRBJ1-5; D is undetermined. This CDR3 comprises 14 residues. Looked up from germline, CDR1 is MNHNY and CDR2 is SVGAGI (reference sequence). V was cut by 5 bases and J by 0 bases, with 8 bases left in between. CDR3 residues: CASSTMTSNQPQHF. The CDR3 DNA reads TGTGCCAGCAGTACCATGACTAGCAATCAGCCCCAGCATTTT.

The V call is TRBV30, the J call TRBJ1-2, with a tentative D call TRBD1 (6 bases). The CDR3 runs 12 residues. The V end was cut by 4 bases, the J end by 7 bases, with 13 bases between. CDR1 and CDR2 (germline): GTSNPN, SVGIG (reference sequence). CDR3 in DNA: TGTGCCTGGACCTCCATAGGGGGTGGCTACACCTTC. Translation gives CAWTSIGGGYTF. Full variable domain (outside the CDR3, taken from reference TRBV30 and TRBJ1-2): SQTIHQWPATLVQPVGSPLSLECTVEGTSNPNLYWYRQAAGRGLQLLFYSVGIGQISSEVPQNLSASRPQDRQFILSSKKLLLSDSGFYLCAWTSIGGGYTFGSGTRLTVV.

The chain links TRBV2 to TRBJ2-2, with a tentative D call TRBD1 (5 bases). V gave up 6 bases and J gave up 1 base, with 15 bases separating them. Germline values: CDR1 SNHLY, CDR2 FYNNEI. The CDR3 length is 16 residues. CDR3 sequence: CASRLGAIQNTGELFF. DNA of the CDR3: TGTGCCAGCAGGCTAGGGGCAATCCAGAACACCGGGGAGCTGTTTTTT.

The V and J genes are TRBV6-1 and TRBJ2-3, with no clear D. The V end lost 6 bases, the J end lost 3 bases, and 10 bases lay between the germline ends. In germline, CDR1 is MNHNS, CDR2 SASEGT. The CDR3 has 13 residues. In DNA form, the CDR3 reads TGTGCCAGCAGGGCCGGGTGGACAGATACGCAGTATTTT. Translated: CASRAGWTDTQYF.

This clone showed up just a few times. The V gene is TRBV14, the J gene TRBJ1-4, with D maybe TRBD1 (5 bases). V shed 0 bases and J shed 3 bases, with 11 bases lying between them. Looked up from germline, CDR1 is SGHDN and CDR2 is FVKESK. The CDR3 is 16 residues long. CDR3 region: CASSQDMGRANEKLFF. In nucleotides, the CDR3 is TGTGCCAGCAGCCAAGATATGGGGCGAGCTAATGAAAAACTGTTTTTT.

The gene calls are TRBV6-1 and TRBJ2-1, with D tentatively TRBD1 (5 bases). CDR3 length equals 14 residues. The germline V gene encodes CDR1 MNHNS and CDR2 SASEGT. The V end lost 7 bases, the J end lost 0 bases, and 10 bases lay between the germline ends. CDR3 in DNA: TGTGCCAGCACCCAGGGCCTCTCCTACAATGAGCAGTTCTTC. It translates to CASTQGLSYNEQFF.

The chain recombines TRBV11-3 with TRBJ2-2; 10 positions match TRBD2. V gave up 1 base and J gave up 4 bases; unmatched junction bases: 3. Per germline, CDR1 SGHNT and CDR2 YENEEA. The CDR3 extends over 16 amino acids. The CDR3 sequence is CASSLGLAGVTGELFF. The CDR3 DNA sequence: TGTGCCAGCAGCTTAGGGCTAGCGGGAGTCACCGGGGAGCTGTTTTTT.